This TCR beta chain appears in the sequencing data of a study of post-analysis software for immune sequencing data. Study context: Disease trajectories encompassed relapsing-remitting, secondary progressive and progressive-relapsing multiple sclerosis. Regarding the study as a whole: Higher frequency in patients than in controls was seen for several TRBV segments, with TRBV5-6, TRBV5-1 and TRBV20-1 among them. A significant reduction in normalized Chao1 diversity was observed in multiple sclerosis patients versus controls. Pronounced co-clustering by F measure was evident among identically batched samples.

The trim removed 4 bases at V and 7 bases at J, leaving 10 bases unmatched. The CDR3 runs 15 residues. The V gene's germline CDR1 is KGHSH and CDR2 LQKENI. Prepared libraries of TCR beta cDNA carried unique molecular identifiers. TCRdb recomputed calls from the PCR reads with MiXCR, one row per CDR3 protein. The data hold 740,000 or so distinct CDR3 sequences, with roughly 58% observed a single time. Points on this clonotype: Its antigen is undetermined.

The clonotype originates from a girl between 10 and 17 years old with multiple sclerosis. The chain carries TRBV18 and TRBJ1-5; the match to TRBD1 covers 7 bases. Sequencing was done on a sample of blood. CDR3 sequence (DNA): TGTGCCAGCTCACGACAGGGTTTTGGAATCCAGCCCCAGCATTTT. It yields the protein CASSRQGFGIQPQHF. The full variable domain, rest sourced from reference TRBV18 and TRBJ1-5, is NAGVMQNPRHLVRRRGQEARLRCSPMKGHSHVYWYRQLPEEGLKFMVYLQKENIIDESGMPKERFSAEFPKEGPSILRIQQVVRGDSAAYFCASSRQGFGIQPQHFGDGTRLSIL.